The next 16 T cell receptor beta chains were all read from a single sample in a study of T cells in Graves' hyperthyroidism and ophthalmopathy. The TCR beta CDR3 regions underwent amplification using RNA transcripts as the source. TCR CDR3 underwent first-round RT-PCR with the HTBI primer set. TCRdb called the multiplex PCR reads again in MiXCR, with one record for every CDR3 protein. Here the sample spans fewer than 650,000 distinct CDR3 sequences, about 15% being singletons. The source material was blood. The receptors stem from a woman aged 25 to 39 with Graves' hyperthyroidism that later progressed to Graves' ophthalmopathy.

There are many counts of this clonotype. This chain links TRBV10-3 with TRBJ1-3, with TRBD1 as a possible D gene (5 bases). Per the germline V gene, CDR1 is ENHRY and CDR2 is SYGVKD. V was cut by 6 bases and J by 0 bases, with 12 bases left in between. This CDR3 region has 15 residues. CDR3 region: CAISPSGLSGNTIYF. As DNA, the CDR3 is TGTGCCATCAGCCCCTCGGGGCTCTCTGGAAACACCATATATTTT.

This clonotype was counted many times. The chain is built from TRBV6-6 and TRBJ2-5; TRBD1 agrees at 7 bases. Germline-derived CDR1 and CDR2 are MNHNY and SVGAGI (reference sequence). After removal of 1 base from V and 1 base from J, the junction contained 0 bases not matched to a gene. The CDR3 runs 14 residues. The CDR3 DNA is TGTGCCAGCAGTTACTACAGGGGCCAAGAGACCCAGTACTTC. The encoded protein is CASSYYRGQETQYF.

This clonotype came up a few times. The chain links TRBV30 to TRBJ1-5, with 11 bases that match TRBD1. Germline lookup yields CDR1 GTSNPN and CDR2 SVGIG (reference sequence). Trimming removed 3 bases from V and 7 bases from J; junction bases left unmatched: 8. This CDR3 comprises 15 residues. CDR3 coding DNA: TGTGCCTGGAGCCCTATCGGACAGGGGGCCCAGCCCCAGCATTTT. Translation gives CAWSPIGQGAQPQHF.

This clonotype showed up just a few times. This chain connects TRBV3-1 to TRBJ1-4; no clear D gene. Deletions cut 4 bases from V and 4 bases from J, with 4 bases between. CDR1 is LGHDT, CDR2 YNNKEL, per germline (reference sequence). This CDR3 region has 12 residues. CDR3: CASSRNNEKLFF. The CDR3 coding sequence is TGTGCCAGCAGCCGGAATAATGAAAAACTGTTTTTT.

The chain has TRBV6-5 and TRBJ2-1; D is uncertain. Germline CDR1 and CDR2: MNHEY and SVGAGI. The CDR3 length is 16 residues. V shed 5 bases and J shed 3 bases, with 17 bases lying between them. The CDR3 region has the DNA TGTGCCAGCAGTGACCCGAGCGCGAAAAGCTACAATGAGCAGTTCTTC. This translates into CASSDPSAKSYNEQFF.

This clonotype was recorded many times. The genes are TRBV19 and TRBJ2-2; a weak D match, TRBD2 (6 bases). The CDR3 is 15 amino acids. Trimming took off 7 bases at V and 3 bases at J, with 15 bases between the two ends. Germline V CDR1 and CDR2: LNHDA, SQIVND (reference sequence). As DNA, the CDR3 is TGTGCCAGTATTTCGGAGGGAGATTACACCGGGGAGCTGTTTTTT. It specifies CASISEGDYTGELFF.

This clonotype has a count of ten or more. This chain joins TRBV29-1 and TRBJ1-4; 9 bases line up with TRBD1. Germline V gene lookup returns CDR1 SQVTM and CDR2 ANQGSEA. With 6 bases clipped from V and 8 bases from J, the junction kept 10 bases outside the gene matches. This CDR3 contains 14 residues. CDR3: CSVAWDRVAEKLFF. For the CDR3, the DNA is TGCAGCGTGGCCTGGGACAGGGTAGCCGAAAAACTGTTTTTT.

This clonotype came up many times. The chain employs TRBV12-3 or TRBV12-4 and TRBJ2-4; 7 positions match TRBD2. With 7 bases clipped from V and 0 bases from J, the junction kept 6 bases outside the gene matches. This CDR3 comprises 15 residues. CDR3 nucleotide sequence: TGTGCCAGCACTTGGGACTATCCAGCCAAAAACATTCAGTACTTC. It specifies CASTWDYPAKNIQYF.

This clonotype was seen only a few times. The chain couples TRBV7-2 to TRBJ1-5; D is uncertain. Trimming left V 1 base short and J 7 bases short, with 14 bases between. This CDR3 contains 15 residues. Germline-derived CDR1 and CDR2 are SGHTA and FQGNSA. As DNA, the CDR3 is TGTGCCAGCAGCTTAGGCGATTCAGGACTCCAGCCCCAGCATTTT. Amino acid sequence: CASSLGDSGLQPQHF.

This clonotype was detected ten times or more. Possible read error: a much larger clone is one base away. The chain is built from TRBV6-1 and TRBJ1-1; D unresolved. Deletions cut 3 bases from V and 0 bases from J, with 5 bases between. CDR3 length: 13 amino acids. CDR1 and CDR2 from the germline V gene are MNHNS and SASEGT. CDR3 region: CASSDWVNTEAFF. Written as DNA, the CDR3 is TGTGCCAGCAGTGACTGGGTGAACACTGAAGCTTTCTTT.

CDR3 coding DNA: TGTGCCAGTCGGACCGGGGGGGACGGATTCAATCAGCCCCAGCATTTT. Amino acids: CASRTGGDGFNQPQHF. This chain links TRBV6-2 or TRBV6-3 with TRBJ1-5, with D maybe TRBD1 (5 bases). The CDR3 has 16 residues. Germline CDR1 and CDR2: MNHEY and SVGEGT. V gave up 9 bases and J gave up 3 bases, with 21 bases separating them.

The V call is TRBV28, the J call TRBJ2-6; D is possibly TRBD1 or TRBD2 (6 bases each). CDR3 length: 23 amino acids. Germline CDR1 is MDHEN and CDR2 is SYDVKM. V was clipped by 3 bases and J by 0 bases, with 30 bases between them. CDR3 DNA: TGTGCCAGCAGTTTTGAGTTTCGTTCGGTGCGGGACACCTTCTCCTCTGGGGCCAACGTCCTGACTTTC. Translating it yields CASSFEFRSVRDTFSSGANVLTF. Full variable domain (remainder filled in from reference TRBV28 and TRBJ2-6): DVKVTQSSRYLVKRTGEKVFLECVQDMDHENMFWYRQDPGLGLRLIYFSYDVKMKEKGDIPEGYSVSREKKERFSLILESASTNQTSMYLCASSFEFRSVRDTFSSGANVLTFGAGSRLTVL.

CDR3: CASSEVVTLTTGELFF. The CDR3, as DNA: TGTGCCAGCAGCGAGGTGGTCACTCTTACCACCGGGGAGCTGTTTTTT. The rearrangement joins TRBV5-6 to TRBJ2-2; D is unclear. Germline V gene sequence: CDR1 SGHDT, CDR2 YYEEEE. V was trimmed by 4 bases and J by 4 bases, leaving 17 bases between them. The CDR3 runs 16 residues.

The CDR3, as DNA: TGTGCCAGCAGCCAAGAAGGGCAGGGGGCCTCTCACACTGAAGCTTTCTTT. Translation gives CASSQEGQGASHTEAFF. The chain has TRBV3-1 and TRBJ1-1; 8 positions agree with TRBD1. The trim removed 0 bases at V and 3 bases at J, leaving 9 bases unmatched. CDR1 LGHDT and CDR2 YNNKEL come from the germline V gene (reference sequence). The CDR3 has 17 residues. Looking up the rest from reference TRBV3-1 and TRBJ1-1 gives the full variable domain: DTAVSQTPKYLVTQMGNDKSIKCEQNLGHDTMYWYKQDSKKFLKIMFSYNNKELIINETVPNRFSPKSPDKAHLNLHINSLELGDSAVYFCASSQEGQGASHTEAFFGQGTRLTVV.

This clonotype occurred many times. V and J are TRBV20-1 and TRBJ1-4, with 8 nucleotides matching TRBD1. The CDR3 has 15 amino acids. The germline gives CDR1 DFQATT, CDR2 SNEGSKA (reference sequence). The V gene end was trimmed by 6 bases and the J gene end by 4 bases; junction bases not matched to a gene: 10. As DNA, the CDR3 is TGCAGTGCCGTCGACAGGGGTTTTGATAATGAAAAACTGTTTTTT. Protein: CSAVDRGFDNEKLFF.

This chain joins TRBV12-5 and TRBJ2-3; 8 bases are shared with TRBD2. CDR1 is LGHNT and CDR2 is FRNRAP in the germline V gene. The trim removed 4 bases at V and 9 bases at J, leaving 9 bases unmatched. This CDR3 contains 14 residues. CDR3 region: CASGSPAGGGTQYF. The CDR3 coding sequence is TGTGCTAGTGGTTCCCCCGCGGGAGGCGGAACGCAGTATTTT. Using reference TRBV12-5 and TRBJ2-3 for the parts outside the CDR3, the full variable domain is DARVTQTPRHKVTEMGQEVTMRCQPILGHNTVFWYRQTMMQGLELLAYFRNRAPLDDSGMPKDRFSAEMPDATLATLKIQPSEPRDSAVYFCASGSPAGGGTQYFGPGTRLTVL.